This entry is about one T cell receptor beta chain. The assay was immunoSEQ multiplex PCR, and TCRdb's table has in-frame clones only and misses some. The data hold 85,000 to 120,000 clones, with roughly 92% observed a single time. The entry originates in a study of blood T cell repertoires in COVID-19. For the study at large: Collection of acute and convalescent COVID-19 samples took place in the United States, Italy and Spain.

The length of the CDR3 is 14 residues. Trimming pared 1 base from V and 3 bases from J, leaving 7 bases between. Germline lookup yields CDR1 LGHNT and CDR2 FRNRAP. The J gene is TRBJ1-5, the V gene TRBV12-5, with D maybe TRBD1 (6 bases). The sequence was obtained from a woman aged 50 to 60 with COVID-19, enrolled during active disease. Material for sequencing was peripheral blood. The CDR3 DNA reads TGTGCTAGTGGTTTGGGGACAGACAATCAGCCCCAGCATTTT. Its translation: CASGLGTDNQPQHF.